This T cell receptor (beta chain) was observed in a study of response to subunit inactivated influenza vaccine. To note about this clonotype: Its antigen is not known.

Study findings and constraints: Each seasonal flu vaccination may recruit only limited new T cells, authors suggested.

One entry per CDR3 protein results from TCRdb running MiXCR on the RT-PCR reads. Seen here are almost 600,000 distinct CDR3 sequences, less than 15% observed once, and the top ten hold 11%. V gave up 4 bases and J gave up 2 bases, with 11 bases separating them. The CDR3 sequence is 14 residues long. V usage is TRBV12-3 or TRBV12-4 and J usage is TRBJ2-5; D is possibly TRBD2 (5 bases). This TCR came from a man in his fifties or sixties who received an inactivated influenza vaccine. The material sequenced was PBMCs from blood, taken roughly 13 days after vaccination. The CDR3 DNA reads as TGTGCCAGCAGTTCCCTGGAGGAACAAGAGACCCAGTACTTC. It translates to CASSSLEEQETQYF.